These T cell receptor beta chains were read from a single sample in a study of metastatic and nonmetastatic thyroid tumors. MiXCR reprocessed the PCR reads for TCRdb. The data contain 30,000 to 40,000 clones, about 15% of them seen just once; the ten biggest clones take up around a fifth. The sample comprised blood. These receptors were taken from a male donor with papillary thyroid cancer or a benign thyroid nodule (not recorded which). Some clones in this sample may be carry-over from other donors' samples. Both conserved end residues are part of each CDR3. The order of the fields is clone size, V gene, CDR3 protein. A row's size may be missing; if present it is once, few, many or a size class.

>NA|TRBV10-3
CASCESNSGSYEQYF
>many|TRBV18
CASSSPVGYQETQYF
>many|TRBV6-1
CASTRRGVYGYTF
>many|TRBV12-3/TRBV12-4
CASVAGNQPQHF
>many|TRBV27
CASSGGLGYGYTF
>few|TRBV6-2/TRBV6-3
CASSYEGGTEAFF
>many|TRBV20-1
CSARGAGNYNQPQHF
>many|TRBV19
CASSQGQDLTDTQYF
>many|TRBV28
CASSLSGADTQYF
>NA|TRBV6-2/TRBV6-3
CASTPSLSSGKAEAFF
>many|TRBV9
CASSVGQGHSYEQYF
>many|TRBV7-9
CASSFGSGRSHNEQFF
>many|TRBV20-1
CSARRQGYDQPQHF
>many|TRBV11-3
CASSPPGRASSYEQYF
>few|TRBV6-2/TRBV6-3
CASSYSTYTDRGDEKLFF
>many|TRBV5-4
CASSLRGQDYTF
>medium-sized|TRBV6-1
CASREGGGYNSPLHF
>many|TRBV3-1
CASSQDSGGETQYF